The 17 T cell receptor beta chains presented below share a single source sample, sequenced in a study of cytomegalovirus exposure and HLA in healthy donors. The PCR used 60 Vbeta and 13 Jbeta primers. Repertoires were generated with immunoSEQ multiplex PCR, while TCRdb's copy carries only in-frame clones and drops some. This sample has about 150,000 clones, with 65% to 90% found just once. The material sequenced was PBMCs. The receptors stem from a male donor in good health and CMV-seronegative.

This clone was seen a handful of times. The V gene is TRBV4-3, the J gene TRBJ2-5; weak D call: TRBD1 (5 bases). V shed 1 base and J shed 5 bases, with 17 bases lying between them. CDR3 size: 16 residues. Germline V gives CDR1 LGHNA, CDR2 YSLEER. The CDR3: CASSQGVGHLGETQYF. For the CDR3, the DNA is TGCGCCAGCAGCCAAGGAGTCGGACACCTAGGGGAGACCCAGTACTTC.

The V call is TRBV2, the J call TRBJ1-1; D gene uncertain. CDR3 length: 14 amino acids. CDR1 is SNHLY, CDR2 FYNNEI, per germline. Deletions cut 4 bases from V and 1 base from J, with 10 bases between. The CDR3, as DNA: TGTGCCAGCAGTGTTTTGGGAGGGAACACTGAAGCTTTCTTT. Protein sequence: CASSVLGGNTEAFF.

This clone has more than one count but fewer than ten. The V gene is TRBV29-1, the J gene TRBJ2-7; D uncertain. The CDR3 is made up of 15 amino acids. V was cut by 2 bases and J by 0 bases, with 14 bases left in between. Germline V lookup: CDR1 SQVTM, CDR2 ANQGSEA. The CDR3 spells CSVELAGSNSYEQYF. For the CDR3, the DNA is TGCAGCGTTGAATTGGCAGGTTCGAACTCCTACGAGCAGTACTTC.

The CDR3 here is CASSLDGTGDTGELFF. In DNA form, the CDR3 reads TGCGCCAGCAGCTTGGATGGGACAGGGGACACCGGGGAGCTGTTTTTT. V and J are TRBV5-1 and TRBJ2-2, with 10 bases matching TRBD1. The CDR3 covers 16 residues. V was clipped by 0 bases and J by 3 bases; unmatched bases: 2. Germline V lookup: CDR1 SGHRS, CDR2 YFSETQ.

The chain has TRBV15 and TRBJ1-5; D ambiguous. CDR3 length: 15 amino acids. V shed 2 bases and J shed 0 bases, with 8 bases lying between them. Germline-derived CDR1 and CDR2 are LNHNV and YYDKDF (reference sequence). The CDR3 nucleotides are TGTGCCACCAGCAGATCAACTTATAGCAATCAGCCCCAGCATTTT. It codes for CATSRSTYSNQPQHF. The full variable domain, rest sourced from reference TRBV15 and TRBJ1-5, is DAMVIQNPRYQVTQFGKPVTLSCSQTLNHNVMYWYQQKSSQAPKLLFHYYDKDFNNEADTPDNFQSRRPNTSFCFLDIRSPGLGDTAMYLCATSRSTYSNQPQHFGDGTRLSIL.

CDR3 nucleotide sequence: TGTGCCAGCAGGACCCCAGGGCGGATAGACACCATATATTTT. Translating it yields CASRTPGRIDTIYF. The gene calls are TRBV6-1 and TRBJ1-3; D may be TRBD1 (5 bases). The CDR3 sequence is 14 residues long. Germline assignment: CDR1 MNHNS and CDR2 SASEGT. Trimming took 6 bases from V and 8 from J, leaving 17 bases between them.

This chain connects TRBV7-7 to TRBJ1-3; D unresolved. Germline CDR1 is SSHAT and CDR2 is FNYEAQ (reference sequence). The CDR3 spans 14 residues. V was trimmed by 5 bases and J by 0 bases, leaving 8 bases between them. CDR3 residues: CASSAGNSGNTIYF. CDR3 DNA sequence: TGTGCCAGCAGCGCGGGGAACTCTGGAAACACCATATATTTT.

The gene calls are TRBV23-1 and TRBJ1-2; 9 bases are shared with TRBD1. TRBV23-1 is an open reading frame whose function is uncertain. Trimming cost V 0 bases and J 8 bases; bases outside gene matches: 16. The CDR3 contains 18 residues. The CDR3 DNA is TGCGCCAGCAGTCAATCCTACAGGGGGCTTATCAGGCCGGGAGGCTACACCTTC. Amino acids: CASSQSYRGLIRPGGYTF.

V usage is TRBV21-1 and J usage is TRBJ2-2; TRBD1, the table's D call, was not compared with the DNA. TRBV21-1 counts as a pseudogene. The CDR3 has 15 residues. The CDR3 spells CASSLTTENTGELFF. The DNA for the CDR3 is TGTGCCAGCAGTCTCACAACAGAAAACACCGGGGAGCTGTTTTTT.

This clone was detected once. CDR3 amino acids: CASSPTGSRNTEAFF. In nucleotides, the CDR3 is TGTGCCAGCTCACCAACAGGGTCCCGGAACACTGAAGCTTTCTTT. The chain employs TRBV18 and TRBJ1-1; TRBD1 is a possible D gene (6 bases). This CDR3 has 15 amino acids. In germline, CDR1 is KGHSH, CDR2 LQKENI. Deletions cut 2 bases from V and 1 base from J, with 11 bases between.

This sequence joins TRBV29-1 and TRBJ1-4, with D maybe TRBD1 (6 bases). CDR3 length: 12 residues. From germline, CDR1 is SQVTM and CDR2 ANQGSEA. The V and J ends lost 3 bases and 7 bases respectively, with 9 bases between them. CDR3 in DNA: TGCAGCGTTGAGGGGGCAGGTGAAAAACTGTTTTTT. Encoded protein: CSVEGAGEKLFF.

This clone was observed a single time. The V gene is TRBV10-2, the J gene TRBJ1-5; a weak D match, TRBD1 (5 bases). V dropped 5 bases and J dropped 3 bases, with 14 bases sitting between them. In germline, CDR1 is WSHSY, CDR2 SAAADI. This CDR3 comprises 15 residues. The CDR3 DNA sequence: TGCGCCAGCAGTCCCGACAGTATGATCAATCAGCCCCAGCATTTT. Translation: CASSPDSMINQPQHF.

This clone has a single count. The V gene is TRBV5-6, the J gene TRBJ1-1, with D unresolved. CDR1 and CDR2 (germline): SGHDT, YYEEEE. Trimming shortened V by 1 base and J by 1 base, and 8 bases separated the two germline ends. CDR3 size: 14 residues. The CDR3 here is CASSLTHGNTEAFF. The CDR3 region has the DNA TGTGCCAGCAGCTTGACTCACGGGAACACTGAAGCTTTCTTT.

CDR3 nucleotide sequence: TGCGCCAGCACCTACAGGGTGCGGCAGCCCCAGCATTTT. Its protein is CASTYRVRQPQHF. The chain has TRBV10-2 and TRBJ1-5; weak D call: TRBD1 (6 bases). The germline V gene has CDR1 WSHSY and CDR2 SAAADI. The length of the CDR3 is 13 residues. V lost 7 bases and J lost 7, with 14 bases in between.

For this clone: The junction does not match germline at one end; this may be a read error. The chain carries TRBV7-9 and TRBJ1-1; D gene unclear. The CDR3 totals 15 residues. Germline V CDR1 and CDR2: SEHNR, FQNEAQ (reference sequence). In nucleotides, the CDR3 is TGTGCCAGCAGCTTAGCAAGGACGGGGAACACGGAAGCTTTCTTT. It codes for CASSLARTGNTEAFF.

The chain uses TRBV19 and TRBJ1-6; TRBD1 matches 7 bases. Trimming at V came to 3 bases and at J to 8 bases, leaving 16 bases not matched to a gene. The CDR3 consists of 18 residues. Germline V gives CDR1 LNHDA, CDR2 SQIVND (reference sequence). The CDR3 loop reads CASSIRGTGARTDSPLHF. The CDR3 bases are TGTGCCAGTAGTATTAGGGGCACAGGGGCCCGCACGGATTCACCCCTCCACTTT.

CDR3 loop: CSVVGRGSLQEQYF. CDR3 sequence (DNA): TGCAGCGTTGTAGGCAGGGGGTCTCTTCAAGAGCAGTACTTC. This sequence joins TRBV29-1 and TRBJ2-7, with 7 positions matching TRBD1. CDR3 size: 14 residues. Germline assignment: CDR1 SQVTM and CDR2 ANQGSEA. V trimming: 4 bases; J trimming: 7 bases; junction bases outside the gene matches: 13.